This T cell receptor (beta chain) emerged from a study of blood T cell repertoires in COVID-19. For the study at large: Some COVID-19 samples were acute and others convalescent; all came from the United States, Italy and Spain. PBMCs, B-cell-depleted T cells, or T cells were the source of the cDNA or gDNA that made up the material.

Germline CDR1 is MDHEN and CDR2 is SYDVKM. This CDR3 region has 15 residues. Trimming removed 5 bases from V and 5 bases from J; junction bases left unmatched: 10. The data were produced by immunoSEQ multiplex PCR, yet TCRdb's version contains in-frame clones alone and is incomplete. The repertoire holds approximately 190,000 clones, under 85% seen once, with around 6.1% in the top ten. The chain carries TRBV28 and TRBJ2-5, with 8 bases lining up with TRBD2. This TCR came from a woman between 35 and 50 years old with acute or convalescent COVID-19. Material: peripheral blood. The CDR3 region has the DNA TGTGCCAGCAGTCGAAGGGGACTAGTGAGCGAGACCCAGTACTTC. It yields the protein CASSRRGLVSETQYF.